The entry that follows covers one T cell receptor beta chain sequence. These data are taken from a study of CXCR3-negative and CXCR3-positive naive CD8 T cells. UMI-tagged TRB cDNA libraries were built via 5' RACE. TCRdb re-called the 5' RACE reads and catalogs CDR3 proteins one per entry, DNA excluded. In all, the sample yields tens of thousands of distinct CDR3 sequences. Sample: naive CXCR3- CD8+ T cells from blood. Sample subset: CD45RO-CCR7+CD27+CD95- naive CD8+ T cells lacking CXCR3 (TNR3-). The receptor's source is a human donor in good health. Some clones in this sample may be carry-over from other donors' samples.

The CDR3 loop reads CASSHPGAGGWNEQFF. The V gene is TRBV4-3, the J gene TRBJ2-1; TCRdb proposes TRBD1, but this gene call is untestable without DNA. The CDR3 sequence is 16 residues long. Per germline, CDR1 LGHNA and CDR2 YSLEER.